This T cell receptor beta chain appears in the sequencing data of a study of T cell repertoires in cytomegalovirus infection (dated by TCRdb to 2018 to 2020). Regarding the study in general: Donor HLA type was relevant to the analysis, because carriage of CMV infection together with the matching HLA type was indicated by public TCR beta signatures. The research as a whole found: Carriers of CMV infection plus the relevant HLA type were discriminated by the cumulative frequency of public TCR beta family members in the study cohort and in an independent approximately 400-donor cohort. The ex vivo response was dominated by HLA-C-restricted CMV-specific TCR beta clonotypes, which also provided the single most frequent clonotype in two of eight donors.

The table lists this clonotype with a few counts. Its antigen specificity is not known. No base-level quality is on record; no much larger clone is a single base apart. The CDR3 starts with the cysteine, ends with the phenylalanine, and has 12 residues. CDR3 DNA is the only sequence kept; it has 36 bases, read in frame from the first base. CDR1 and CDR2 are read off the germline V gene (reference sequence) as SEHNR and FQNEAQ. V sheds 1 base and J sheds 8 bases, leaving 8 bases between their ends. The sequencer listed for this sample is Illumina HiSeq 1500. TCRdb reran the public reads through fastp at Q25 and MiXCR, keeping productive beta chains. When rows share a CDR3 protein, they turn into one entry using the most common DNA and genes. The sample has hundreds of thousands of distinct CDR3 sequences on record, roughly 15% of them singletons. The ten largest clonotypes hold more than 10% of the sample.

Input material: PBMCs. The sequence came from a human donor in good health (CMV status not recorded). Some clones in this sample may be carry-over from other donors' samples. In this chain, TRBV7-9 is recombined with TRBJ1-1, and perhaps TRBD1 as D gene, on 5 matching bases. The nucleotide sequence reads as follows: TGTGCCAGCAGCTTAGTGGGGCGAGAAGCTTTCTTT. It specifies CASSLVGREAFF.